This T cell receptor beta chain is from a study of cytomegalovirus exposure and HLA in healthy donors. Study-wide results and limits: An analysis done earlier found most TCR beta V segments productive about 87% or about 30% of the time.

Concerning this clone itself: What it recognizes is unknown.

After removal of 0 bases from V and 9 bases from J, the junction contained 8 bases not matched to a gene. Germline CDR1 and CDR2: LGHNA and YNFKEQ. The CDR3 has 15 amino acids. Primers included in the PCR were 60 Vbeta and 13 Jbeta primers. TCRdb's table, derived via immunoSEQ multiplex PCR, lists solely in-frame clones and lacks some. The repertoire holds 160,000 or so clones, around 83% seen once, with roughly 6.5% in the top ten. The TCR was taken from a man between 45 and 60 years old in good health and CMV-seropositive. The rearrangement joins TRBV4-2 to TRBJ2-3; 8 bases fit TRBD2. Sequencing used PBMCs. The DNA for the CDR3 is TGTGCCAGCAGCCAAGATCTCTTGGGACTAGGCACGCAGTATTTT. This codes for CASSQDLLGLGTQYF.